The source of this T cell receptor beta chain is a study of cytomegalovirus exposure and HLA in healthy donors. General study results and limits: The study recorded 160 or so TCR beta chains that were cytomegalovirus-associated. According to a subsequent analysis, TCR clusters from the first cohort were inclined to appear together in the 130 or so validation repertoires.

The CDR3 loop spans 13 amino acids. CDR1 is SSHAT, CDR2 FNYEAQ, per germline (reference sequence). Sequencing used immunoSEQ multiplex PCR; TCRdb keeps in-frame clones, though not all of them. The table has 150,000 to 200,000 clones, roughly 80% seen once. About this clone: What it recognizes is unknown. One end of the junction varies from germline; a read error may be responsible.

This TCR was sampled from a man aged 30 to 45 in good health and CMV-seropositive. The sample consisted of PBMCs. The rearrangement uses TRBV7-7 and TRBJ2-5; D remains ambiguous. The CDR3 bases are TGTGCTAGCAGCCCCGTCATAGAACAGACCCAGTACTTC. The encoded protein is CASSPVIEQTQYF.